This T cell receptor (beta chain) derives from a study of T cells expressing NK-cell markers. Study in general: There were seven HCMV-seropositive donors and one seronegative donor among the eight sequenced. General observations from the study: Where a few donors were concerned, these clonotypes also led the CD3+CD56-NKG2C+ fraction. Whether expanded NKG2C-expressing T cell clones recognize HCMV is unknown.

This CDR3 spans 18 amino acids. CDR1 is MNHNS and CDR2 is SASEGT in the germline V gene. The cDNA for TCR beta came from 5'RACE template switching with UMIs. TCRdb processed the 5' RACE reads again and assigns one entry to each CDR3 protein, with no DNA. This sample's clone table lists around 550,000 distinct CDR3 sequences. Points on this clonotype: Its target is not known.

The chain links TRBV6-1 to TRBJ2-1; TCRdb designates TRBD2, a call that cannot be tested without DNA. Material: blood T cells: a sorted CD56 or NKG2C T cell subset, CD4+ or CD8+ T cells, or bulk PBMC T cells (not recorded which). This receptor was obtained from a man aged 18 to 30 in good health. The CDR3 sequence: CASSAAAQLAGNYNEQFF.